The clone carrying this T cell receptor beta chain turned up a few times. Measured with immunoSEQ multiplex PCR; TCRdb has only the in-frame clones, and not every one. The profile shows about 120,000 clones, approximately 86% of them singletons. V was pared by 1 base and J by 5 bases, with 13 bases of the junction left unmatched. Germline CDR1 is SGHTA and CDR2 is FQGNSA. This CDR3 contains 17 residues. This sample was taken from a study of T cell responses to AZD1222 COVID-19 vaccine. The clonotype was recovered from an adult in good health. The input for sequencing was peripheral blood, taken on day 0 of AZD1222 vaccination. This chain links TRBV7-2 with TRBJ1-1, with TRBD1 matching 7 bases. The CDR3 loop reads CASSLVGGLGGKTEAFF. The CDR3 nucleotides are TGTGCCAGCAGCTTAGTGGGTGGTCTAGGGGGCAAAACTGAAGCTTTCTTT.